This entry features one T cell receptor beta chain sequence. Which antigen it targets is not known. Base-call qualities are not available, and no considerably larger clone is one nucleotide away. The junction shows trimming of 3 bases on V and 2 bases on J, and the gene matches do not reach 10 bases of it. From its cysteine to its phenylalanine, the CDR3 spans 16 amino acids. The only DNA kept is the CDR3, 48 bases in frame from the first base. According to the germline V gene (reference sequence), CDR1 reads DFQATT and CDR2 reads SNEGSKA. The donors were under 40 Caucasian individuals from Russia, aged roughly 6 to 100 years, who were systemically healthy. Approximately 9.7 milliliters of peripheral blood were drawn from each donor into EDTA-treated Vacutainer tubes. Ficoll-Paque density-gradient centrifugation was used to isolate PBMCs, with at least 7 million per sample. Total RNA, at least 5 micrograms per sample, was extracted from PBMCs with Trizol reagent. For every donor, an aliquot of PBMCs went through flow cytometry to measure the percentages of naive CD45RAhigh/CD27high T cells.

These data originate in a study of blood T cells in healthy people across ages (dated by TCRdb to the mid-2010s). As for the study more broadly: In model experiments, roughly one uniquely barcoded TCR beta cDNA molecule per two T cells was captured by template switching. Age-related changes in TCR beta repertoire diversity were measured in the study by deep sequencing normalized with unique cDNA molecular identifiers. Donors were grouped into four age groups: young (average approximately 16 years), middle-aged (roughly 37), aged (roughly 62) and long-lived (about 89). To avoid experimental bias, donors of different ages were distributed randomly across sequencing lanes. Using the same blood draw, the study looked at two additional independent replicas of 1 million unique cDNA reads for two donors, one aged 18 to 29 and the other aged 80 or older. Points the paper makes about the study in general: Bulk unsorted PBMC profiling prevented conclusive comparison of naive and antigen-experienced compartments. Estimates of total diversity based on one million sequenced T cells were considered lower bounds and underestimates. The long-lived group showed more naive CD4+ T cells, fewer expanded clones and increased TCR diversity than the aged group, suggesting age selection. The percentage of naive T cells measured by flow cytometry correlated strongly with observed TCR beta diversity. As age increased, observed TCR beta diversity per million T cells dropped in a roughly linear way, and a significant reduction was already evident by age about 40. The CMV infection status of donors was not known, potentially confounding age-related changes in expanded clonotypes.

Library creation used 5' RACE. Sequencing instrument: Illumina HiSeq 2500. A second PCR of 7 to 11 cycles was performed with a sample-barcoded 5' primer and a J-beta primer mix. A template-switch 5' adaptor carrying 12 random nucleotides introduced a unique molecular identifier onto each TCR beta cDNA molecule. Each sample yielded at least 3 million CDR3-containing paired-end reads. First-strand cDNA was synthesized from all RNA with the Mint cDNA synthesis kit, primed by a TRBC-specific oligonucleotide. Following uracil-DNA glycosylase treatment, a first 18-cycle PCR with universal primers M1SS and BC2_uni_R was performed on all cDNA. The study's processing was this. For normalization, 1 million high-quality reads, each with a distinct molecular identifier, were randomly selected from each sample. Reads with shared molecular identifiers were discarded instead of being binned into consensus sequences. MiTCR, run with a Q25 quality threshold and the strictest error-elimination algorithm, handled CDR3 identification, clonotype clustering and error correction. A nonparametric unseen species model using Euler transformation provided a lower-bound estimate of total TCR beta diversity. TCRdb reprocessing: public reads trimmed at Q25 with fastp, clones called with MiXCR, in-frame beta chains kept. Every distinct CDR3 protein forms one entry, paired with its most common genes and DNA. These V and J calls derive from TCRdb rather than the authors' analysis. Across this sample there are almost 1 million distinct CDR3 sequences, with 51% seen only once. The ten largest clones take up about 20% of the sample.

Sequencing was carried out using blood. The chain couples TRBV20-1 to TRBJ2-3, with 8 bases aligning to TRBD2. The origin of this receptor is a woman aged 55-70 years in good health. This receptor carries the CDR3 CSARGASGRPTDTQYF. In nucleotide form, the sequence is TGCAGTGCTAGGGGGGCGAGCGGGAGACCCACAGATACGCAGTATTTT.